The present entry profiles one T cell receptor beta chain with its context. Systemic immunosuppression or a history of autoimmune disease excluded patients. The assay was immunoSEQ multiplex PCR, and TCRdb's table has in-frame clones only and misses some. The table shows about 95,000 clones, with roughly 87% occurring only once. The source of the sample is a study of OX40 agonist ivuxolimab in advanced cancers. Specimen: CD4+ or CD8+ T cells sorted from blood, collected in a trial of the OX40 agonist ivuxolimab. The source of this sequence is an adult with an advanced solid tumor such as melanoma, head and neck, liver or kidney cancer.

The CDR3 reads CASRQGTLEQPQHF. The CDR3 nucleotides are TGTGCCAGTCGACAGGGGACATTAGAGCAGCCCCAGCATTTT. The gene calls are TRBV19 and TRBJ1-5, with TRBD1 matching 8 bases. The CDR3 is 14 amino acids. Germline V gene sequence: CDR1 LNHDA, CDR2 SQIVND (reference sequence). The V segment lost 8 bases and the J segment 7 bases; nucleotides outside the gene matches: 10.